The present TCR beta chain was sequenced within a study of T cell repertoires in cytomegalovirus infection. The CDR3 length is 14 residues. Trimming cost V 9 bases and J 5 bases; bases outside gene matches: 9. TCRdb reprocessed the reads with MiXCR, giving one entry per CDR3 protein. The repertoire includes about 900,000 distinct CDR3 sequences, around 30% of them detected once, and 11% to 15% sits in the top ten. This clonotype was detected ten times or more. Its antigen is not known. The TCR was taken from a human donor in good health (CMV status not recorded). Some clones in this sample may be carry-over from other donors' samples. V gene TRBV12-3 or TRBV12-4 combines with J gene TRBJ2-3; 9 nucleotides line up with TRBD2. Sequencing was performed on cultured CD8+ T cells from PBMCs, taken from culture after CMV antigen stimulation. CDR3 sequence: CASFGGLAGDTQYF. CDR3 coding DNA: TGTGCCAGTTTTGGGGGACTAGCTGGAGATACGCAGTATTTT.